This T cell receptor (beta chain) was recovered during a study of blood T cell repertoires in COVID-19. Turning to the study itself: Whether acute or convalescent, the COVID-19 samples came from the United States, Italy and Spain. T cells, B-cell-depleted T cells, or PBMCs provided the cDNA or gDNA that served as material.

There are 15 residues in the CDR3. Germline assignment: CDR1 MNHEY and CDR2 SMNVEV (reference sequence). V shed 4 bases, J shed 6 bases, and the junction held 10 bases outside the gene matches. Profiled with immunoSEQ multiplex PCR; TCRdb holds only in-frame clones, not every one. The sample contains a few hundred thousand clones, approximately 86% of which appear only once. Seattle participants joined during active infection and were tracked over time. This chain links TRBV27 with TRBJ1-2; 8 bases are shared with TRBD1. This receptor was identified in a woman in her sixties with COVID-19, enrolled during active disease. The specimen sequenced was peripheral blood. Here the CDR3 reads CASSSTPDRVDGYTF. The CDR3 DNA sequence: TGTGCCAGCAGTTCTACGCCGGACAGGGTGGATGGCTACACCTTC.